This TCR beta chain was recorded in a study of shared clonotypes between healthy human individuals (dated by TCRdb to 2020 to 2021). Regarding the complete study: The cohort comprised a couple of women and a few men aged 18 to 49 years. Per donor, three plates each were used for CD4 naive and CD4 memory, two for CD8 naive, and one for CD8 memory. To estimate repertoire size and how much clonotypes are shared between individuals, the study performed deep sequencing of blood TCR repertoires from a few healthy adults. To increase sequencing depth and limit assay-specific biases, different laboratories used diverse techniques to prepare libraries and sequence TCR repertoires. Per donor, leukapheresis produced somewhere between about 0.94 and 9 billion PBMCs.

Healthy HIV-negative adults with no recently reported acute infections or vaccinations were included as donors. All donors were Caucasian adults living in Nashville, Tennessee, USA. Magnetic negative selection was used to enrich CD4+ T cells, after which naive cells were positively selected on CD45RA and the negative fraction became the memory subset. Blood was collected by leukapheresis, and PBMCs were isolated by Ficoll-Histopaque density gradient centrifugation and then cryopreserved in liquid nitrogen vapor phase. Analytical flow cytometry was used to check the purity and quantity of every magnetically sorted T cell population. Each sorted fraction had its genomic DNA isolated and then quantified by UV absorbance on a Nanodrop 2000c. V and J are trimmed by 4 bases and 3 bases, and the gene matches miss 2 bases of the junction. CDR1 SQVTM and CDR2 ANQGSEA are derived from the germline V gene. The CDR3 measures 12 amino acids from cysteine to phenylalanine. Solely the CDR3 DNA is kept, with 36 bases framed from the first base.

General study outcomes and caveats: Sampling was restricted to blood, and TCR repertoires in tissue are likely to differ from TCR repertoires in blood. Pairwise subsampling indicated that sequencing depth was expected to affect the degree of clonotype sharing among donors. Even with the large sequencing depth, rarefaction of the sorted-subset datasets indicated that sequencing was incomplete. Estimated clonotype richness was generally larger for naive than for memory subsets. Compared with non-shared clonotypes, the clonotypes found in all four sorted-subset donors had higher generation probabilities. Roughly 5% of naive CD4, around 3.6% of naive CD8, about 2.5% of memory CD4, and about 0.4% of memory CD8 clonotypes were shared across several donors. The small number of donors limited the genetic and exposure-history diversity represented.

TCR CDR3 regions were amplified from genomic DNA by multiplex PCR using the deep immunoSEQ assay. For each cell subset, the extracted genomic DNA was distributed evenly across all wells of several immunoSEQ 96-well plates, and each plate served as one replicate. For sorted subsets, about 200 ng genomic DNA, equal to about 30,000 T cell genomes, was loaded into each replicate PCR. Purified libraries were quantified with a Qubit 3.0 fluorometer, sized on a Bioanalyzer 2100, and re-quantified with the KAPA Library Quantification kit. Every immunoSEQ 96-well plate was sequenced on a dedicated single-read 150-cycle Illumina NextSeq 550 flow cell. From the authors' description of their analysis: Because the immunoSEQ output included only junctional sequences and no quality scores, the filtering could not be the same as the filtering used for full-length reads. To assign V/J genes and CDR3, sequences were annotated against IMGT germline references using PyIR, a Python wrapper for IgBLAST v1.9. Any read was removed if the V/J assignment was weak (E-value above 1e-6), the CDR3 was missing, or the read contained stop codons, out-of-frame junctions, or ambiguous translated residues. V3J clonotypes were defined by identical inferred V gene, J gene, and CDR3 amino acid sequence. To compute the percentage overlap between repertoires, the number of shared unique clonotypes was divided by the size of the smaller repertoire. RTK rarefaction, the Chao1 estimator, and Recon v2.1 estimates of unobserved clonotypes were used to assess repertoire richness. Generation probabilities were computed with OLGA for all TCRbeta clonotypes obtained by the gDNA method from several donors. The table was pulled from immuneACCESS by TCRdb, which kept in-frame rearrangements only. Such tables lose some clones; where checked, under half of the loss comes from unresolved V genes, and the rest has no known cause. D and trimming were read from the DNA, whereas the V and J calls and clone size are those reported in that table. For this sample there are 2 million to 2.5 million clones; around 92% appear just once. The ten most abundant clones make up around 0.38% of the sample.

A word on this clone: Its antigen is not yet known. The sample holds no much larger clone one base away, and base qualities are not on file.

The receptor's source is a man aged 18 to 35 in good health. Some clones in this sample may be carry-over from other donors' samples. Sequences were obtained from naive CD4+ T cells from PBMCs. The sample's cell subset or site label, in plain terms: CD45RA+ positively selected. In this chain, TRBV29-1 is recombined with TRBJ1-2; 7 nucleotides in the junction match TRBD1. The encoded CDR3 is CSVVGTDYGYTF. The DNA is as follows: TGCAGCGTTGTCGGGACAGACTATGGCTACACCTTC.